This T cell receptor beta chain derives from a study of T cell responses to AZD1222 COVID-19 vaccine. Study outcomes and limitations: When two AZD1222 doses had been given, Spike-specific TCR breadth and depth rose.

This clone was observed once. Its antigen remains unidentified. V dropped 4 bases and J dropped 5 bases, with 12 bases sitting between them. Germline CDR1 MNHEY, CDR2 SMNVEV (reference sequence). The CDR3 runs to 14 residues. Here immunoSEQ multiplex PCR was the method, and the copy in TCRdb shows in-frame clones only, minus some. The sample carries some 180,000 clones, 85% to 90% recorded once. The V call is TRBV27, the J call TRBJ2-1, with D perhaps matching TRBD1 (6 bases). Sample: peripheral blood, taken on day 0 of AZD1222 vaccination. The clonotype originates from an adult in good health. DNA of the CDR3: TGTGCCAGCAGTTCACAGGGCCCACACAATGAGCAGTTCTTC. Translating gives CASSSQGPHNEQFF.